This TCR beta chain was retrieved from a study of T cell changes during pregnancy in multiple sclerosis. This table comes from immunoSEQ multiplex PCR, and its TCRdb copy is limited to in-frame clones, with some not included. This sample yields 70,000 to 80,000 clones, of which roughly 94% are seen a single time; about 0.6% belongs to the top ten. The V and J ends lost 6 bases and 7 bases, in that order; junction bases with no gene match: 11. This CDR3 is built from 16 residues. Germline V CDR1 and CDR2: SGHDT, YYEEEE. The chain is built from TRBV5-6 and TRBJ2-1; 12 nucleotides match TRBD2. This sequence was found in a female donor with multiple sclerosis, enrolled in a pregnancy study. The specimen was peripheral blood, collected in the third trimester of pregnancy. The CDR3 DNA reads as TGTGCCAGCATATCACCGACTAGCGGGGGCTTAAATGAGCAGTTCTTC. This sequence encodes CASISPTSGGLNEQFF. Complete variable domain (other parts from reference TRBV5-6 and TRBJ2-1): DAGVTQSPTHLIKTRGQQVTLRCSPKSGHDTVSWYQQALGQGPQFIFQYYEEEERQRGNFPDRFSGHQFPNYSSELNVNALLLGDSALYLCASISPTSGGLNEQFFGPGTRLTVL.